These 30 T cell receptor beta chains share one sample of origin, sequenced in a study of T cells in Graves' hyperthyroidism and ophthalmopathy. RNA transcripts were the template for amplifying TCR beta CDR3 regions. Carried out on the TCR CDR3, a first-round RT-PCR used the HTBI primer set. MiXCR, applied by TCRdb to the multiplex PCR reads, yields one record per CDR3 protein. The sample yields around 600,000 distinct CDR3 sequences, over 12% seen once. Sequenced input: blood. These receptor sequences come from a woman between 18 and 30 years old with Graves' ophthalmopathy.

This clonotype was recorded a few times. Since a much larger clone is just one base distant, this may be a read error. The gene calls are TRBV20-1 and TRBJ2-1; D might be TRBD2 (6 bases). V lost 3 bases and J lost 6, with 6 bases in between. The length of the CDR3 is 11 residues. Per the germline V gene, CDR1 is DFQATT and CDR2 is SNEGSKA (reference sequence). The CDR3 DNA reads TGCAGTGCTAGCGGGAGCAATGAGCAGTTCTTC. Protein: CSASGSNEQFF.

This clonotype has ten or more counts. The V call is TRBV27, the J call TRBJ2-5; D gene unclear. V lost 8 bases and J lost 5, with 18 bases in between. This CDR3 spans 14 amino acids. The germline CDR1 and CDR2 sequences are MNHEY and SMNVEV (reference sequence). The CDR3 DNA follows: TGTGCCAGCTCCGGTTTCGGCGCGGCGGAGACCCAGTACTTC. Protein sequence: CASSGFGAAETQYF.

Ten or more counts support this clonotype. The chain joins TRBV18 to TRBJ2-1; no firm D call. The ends were cut back, 6 bases at V and 5 bases at J, with 17 bases in the middle. Germline lookup yields CDR1 KGHSH and CDR2 LQKENI. This CDR3 spans 15 amino acids. The CDR3 here is CASSPRTGSDNEQFF. The CDR3 DNA reads as TGTGCCAGCTCCCCTCGGACGGGTAGTGACAATGAGCAGTTCTTC.

Of note for this clonotype: Given a much more abundant clone one base away, this may be a read error. The chain is built from TRBV6-5 and TRBJ2-1, with 11 bases aligning to TRBD2. Germline-derived CDR1 and CDR2 are MNHEY and SVGAGI. J gave up 1 base and V 4 bases, and 6 bases lay outside the gene matches. The CDR3 length is 17 residues. Here the CDR3 reads CASSLRASGRSYNEQFF. CDR3 DNA sequence: TGTGCCAGCAGTTTGAGGGCTAGCGGGAGGTCCTACAATGAGCAGTTCTTC.

With regard to this clonotype: Just one base apart from a much larger clone, this may be a read error. This chain uses TRBV12-3 or TRBV12-4 with TRBJ2-2; 9 bases line up with TRBD1. V shed 6 bases, J shed 6 bases, and the junction held 14 bases outside the gene matches. This CDR3 is 17 amino acids long. For the CDR3, the DNA is TGTGCCAGCAGGCCCCCGGACAGGGGCAGAAACGCCGGGGAGCTGTTTTTT. Its protein product is CASRPPDRGRNAGELFF.

This chain joins TRBV6-1 and TRBJ1-2; D gene unclear. V was shortened by 8 bases and J by 6 bases, with 19 bases between the two germline ends. CDR3 length: 14 amino acids. The V gene's germline CDR1 is MNHNS and CDR2 SASEGT. CDR3 nucleotide sequence: TGTGCCAGCTGCCCTATGGGAAAAGCTCATGGCTACACCTTC. Its protein product is CASCPMGKAHGYTF.

This clonotype was recorded many times. V is TRBV28 and J is TRBJ2-1; D is unclear. The CDR3 spans 16 residues. Trimming stripped 4 bases from V and 0 bases from J, with 13 bases between. The germline V gene has CDR1 MDHEN and CDR2 SYDVKM. The CDR3 loop is CASSSSAQASYNEQFF. The CDR3 DNA follows: TGTGCCAGCAGTTCCAGCGCACAAGCCTCCTACAATGAGCAGTTCTTC.

This clonotype appeared many times. This sequence joins TRBV5-6 and TRBJ2-1, with 7 bases lining up with TRBD2. In germline, CDR1 is SGHDT, CDR2 YYEEEE. This CDR3 is built from 15 residues. The ends lost 4 bases at V and 5 bases at J; junction bases unmatched: 9. CDR3 residues: CASSHGLVDDNEQFF. The CDR3 DNA sequence: TGTGCCAGCAGCCACGGACTAGTTGATGACAATGAGCAGTTCTTC. Full variable domain (rest looked up from reference TRBV5-6 and TRBJ2-1): DAGVTQSPTHLIKTRGQQVTLRCSPKSGHDTVSWYQQALGQGPQFIFQYYEEEERQRGNFPDRFSGHQFPNYSSELNVNALLLGDSALYLCASSHGLVDDNEQFFGPGTRLTVL.

This clonotype has more than one count but fewer than ten. The genes are TRBV27 and TRBJ2-6; no clear D gene. Trimming removed 2 bases at V and 2 bases at J, with 7 bases between. The CDR3 runs to 15 residues. CDR1 MNHEY and CDR2 SMNVEV come from the germline V gene (reference sequence). The CDR3 DNA reads TGTGCCAGCAGTTTACTAGGGCCTGGGGCCAACGTCCTGACTTTC. It encodes CASSLLGPGANVLTF.

This rearrangement joins TRBV29-1 to TRBJ2-5; D is undetermined. The CDR3 contains 10 residues. Germline CDR1 reads SQVTM; CDR2 reads ANQGSEA. V dropped 4 bases and J dropped 5 bases, with 5 bases sitting between them. The CDR3: CSVAMETQYF. CDR3 sequence (DNA): TGCAGCGTTGCCATGGAGACCCAGTACTTC.

This clonotype came up many times. The chain is built from TRBV5-1 and TRBJ2-1; 9 bases fit TRBD2. This CDR3 is 16 amino acids long. Germline CDR1 is SGHRS and CDR2 is YFSETQ. The V gene end was trimmed by 1 base and the J gene end by 5 bases; junction bases not matched to a gene: 7. The CDR3 nucleotides are TGCGCCAGCAGCTTGCGCGGGAGGGCTTCCCACAATGAGCAGTTCTTC. It yields the protein CASSLRGRASHNEQFF.

In its sample, this clonotype was seen a few times. The chain joins TRBV4-1 to TRBJ1-1; D not resolved. CDR1 is MGHRA and CDR2 is YSYEKL in the germline V gene. This CDR3 has 15 amino acids. V lost 2 bases and J lost 1, with 11 bases in between. The CDR3 here is CASSQIWETNTEAFF. The CDR3, as DNA: TGCGCCAGCAGCCAAATTTGGGAAACGAACACTGAAGCTTTCTTT.

Concerning this clonotype itself: This may stem from a read error, because a much larger clone lies one nucleotide away. V gene TRBV29-1 combines with J gene TRBJ2-7, with D possibly matching TRBD2 (6 bases). In germline, CDR1 is SQVTM, CDR2 ANQGSEA. CDR3 length: 15 residues. The V end lost 5 bases, the J end lost 1 base, and 18 bases lay between the germline ends. The chain's CDR3 is CSVLTLAGTSYEQYF. CDR3 nucleotide sequence: TGCAGCGTTCTCACCTTGGCCGGGACTTCCTACGAGCAGTACTTC.

This clonotype was found many times. The chain combines TRBV20-1 with TRBJ2-3; 9 bases map to TRBD2. V lost 6 bases and J lost 4; bases outside the gene matches: 11. Germline loops: CDR1 DFQATT, CDR2 SNEGSKA (reference sequence). CDR3 size: 15 residues. The CDR3 loop is CSAPAVAGVADTQYF. The CDR3 coding sequence is TGCAGTGCCCCGGCGGTAGCGGGAGTAGCAGATACGCAGTATTTT.

This clonotype has at least ten counts. The chain joins TRBV20-1 to TRBJ2-1; 9 bases fit TRBD2. Germline V lookup: CDR1 DFQATT, CDR2 SNEGSKA (reference sequence). The CDR3 runs to 15 residues. The junction had 5 bases not matched to a gene; V was cut back by 0 bases and J by 5 bases. This chain's CDR3 is CSARDWLAGHNEQFF. The CDR3 bases are TGCAGTGCTAGAGATTGGCTAGCGGGGCACAATGAGCAGTTCTTC.

The rearrangement joins TRBV3-1 to TRBJ2-7; unclear D gene. Germline V gene data show CDR1 as LGHDT and CDR2 as YNNKEL (reference sequence). Trimming took 5 bases from V and 6 from J, leaving 14 bases between them. This CDR3 has 13 residues. CDR3 in DNA: TGTGCCAGCAGCGCCCCAGCCCCAGGCGAGCAGTACTTC. As protein: CASSAPAPGEQYF.

This clonotype has only a few counts. J is TRBJ1-6 and V is TRBV7-9, with 7 bases aligning to TRBD1. Trimming removed 5 bases from V and 10 bases from J; junction bases left unmatched: 11. This CDR3 has 15 residues. In germline, CDR1 is SEHNR, CDR2 FQNEAQ (reference sequence). CDR3 in amino acids: CASSPQQGRESPLHF. The CDR3 nucleotides read TGTGCCAGCAGCCCACAACAGGGGCGGGAGTCACCCCTCCACTTT. Full variable domain (outside the CDR3, taken from reference TRBV7-9 and TRBJ1-6): DTGVSQNPRHKITKRGQNVTFRCDPISEHNRLYWYRQTLGQGPEFLTYFQNEAQLEKSRLLSDRFSAERPKGSFSTLEIQRTEQGDSAMYLCASSPQQGRESPLHFGNGTRLTVT.

This clonotype turned up a few times. The chain links TRBV10-1 to TRBJ2-1, with D hard to call. V was cut by 5 bases and J by 3 bases, with 23 bases left in between. CDR1 and CDR2 (germline): WNHNN, SYGVQD (reference sequence). The CDR3 consists of 18 residues. CDR3 region: CASSNWPIGSLHYNEQFF. CDR3 sequence (DNA): TGCGCCAGCAGTAATTGGCCTATAGGTTCTCTCCACTACAATGAGCAGTTCTTC.

The CDR3 bases are TGTGCCAGCAGCTCAGGGGGGGGGGAGAGCTCCTACGAGCAGTACTTC. Its translation: CASSSGGGESSYEQYF. The chain has TRBV11-2 and TRBJ2-7; D could derive from TRBD1 or TRBD2 (7 bases each). CDR3 length: 16 amino acids. The germline V gene encodes CDR1 SGHAT and CDR2 FQNNGV. V was clipped by 4 bases and J by 0 bases, with 16 bases between them.

The sample holds many counts of this clonotype. The V and J genes are TRBV7-2 and TRBJ2-5; D unresolved. The V end was cut by 1 base, the J end by 0 bases, with 9 bases between. This CDR3 has 15 residues. Germline V gene data show CDR1 as SGHTA and CDR2 as FQGNSA. In nucleotides, the CDR3 is TGTGCCAGCAGCTTAGTAGGCGCGTACCAAGAGACCCAGTACTTC. Amino acids: CASSLVGAYQETQYF.

This clonotype has just a few counts. Germline and junction disagree at one end, which may indicate a read error. The V gene is TRBV4-1, the J gene TRBJ2-5; 12 nucleotides line up with TRBD2. The germline V gene has CDR1 MGHRA and CDR2 YSYEKL. The CDR3 is 13 amino acids. For the CDR3, the DNA is TGCGCCAGCAGCCAAGTAGGACTAGCGGGACTCCACTTC. Translation: CASSQVGLAGLHF.

The sample holds many counts of this clonotype. The V gene is TRBV7-3, the J gene TRBJ2-3; D is unresolved. This CDR3 region has 15 residues. Germline-derived CDR1 and CDR2 are SGHTA and FQGTGA. The V end was cut by 0 bases, the J end by 1 base, with 8 bases between. The CDR3 DNA reads as TGTGCCAGCAGCTTAACGGCCCGGGGCACAGATACGCAGTATTTT. This encodes CASSLTARGTDTQYF.

This clonotype was seen repeatedly, ten times or more. The V call is TRBV12-3 or TRBV12-4, the J call TRBJ2-3; no reliable D call. The length of the CDR3 is 15 residues. The V end was cut by 7 bases, the J end by 0 bases, with 14 bases between. The DNA of the CDR3 is TGTGCCAGCACCCTAGACTTACCTAGCACAGATACGCAGTATTTT. It yields the protein CASTLDLPSTDTQYF.

This clonotype has more than one count but fewer than ten. The chain couples TRBV27 to TRBJ1-4; D uncertain. Per the germline V gene, CDR1 is MNHEY and CDR2 is SMNVEV (reference sequence). Trimming removed 3 bases at V and 2 bases at J, with 4 bases between. The CDR3 loop spans 13 amino acids. For the CDR3, the DNA is TGTGCCAGCAGTTTTGGGACTAATGAAAAACTGTTTTTT. Translating gives CASSFGTNEKLFF.

This clonotype turned up a few times. The chain is built from TRBV6-1 and TRBJ1-4; 10 nucleotides match TRBD1. The V segment lost 5 bases and the J segment 8 bases; nucleotides outside the gene matches: 8. The germline gives CDR1 MNHNS, CDR2 SASEGT. CDR3 length equals 15 residues. The CDR3: CASSSWDRGREKLFF. The CDR3 nucleotides are TGTGCCAGCAGTTCTTGGGACAGGGGACGGGAAAAACTGTTTTTT.

Only a few counts were recorded for this clonotype. This chain joins TRBV5-1 and TRBJ1-2, with 10 bases lining up with TRBD1. Germline trimming cut 0 bases from V and 2 bases from J; bases unmatched to any gene: 4. CDR1 is SGHRS and CDR2 is YFSETQ in the germline V gene. The CDR3 has 16 residues. This chain's CDR3 is CASSLAGDRGNYGYTF. The CDR3 DNA follows: TGCGCCAGCAGCTTGGCAGGGGACAGGGGAAACTATGGCTACACCTTC.

Many counts were recorded for this clonotype. The gene calls are TRBV5-1 and TRBJ2-3, with 8 bases fitting TRBD1. The germline V gene encodes CDR1 SGHRS and CDR2 YFSETQ. The length of the CDR3 is 13 residues. Trimming at V came to 6 bases and at J to 3 bases, leaving 3 bases not matched to a gene. CDR3 coding DNA: TGCGCCAGCAACGGACAGGGAACAGATACGCAGTATTTT. Its protein product is CASNGQGTDTQYF. Complete variable domain (other parts from reference TRBV5-1 and TRBJ2-3): KAGVTQTPRYLIKTRGQQVTLSCSPISGHRSVSWYQQTPGQGLQFLFEYFSETQRNKGNFPGRFSGRQFSNSRSEMNVSTLELGDSALYLCASNGQGTDTQYFGPGTRLTVL.

This clonotype was seen only once. J is TRBJ2-3 and V is TRBV19; D may be TRBD1 (7 bases). The germline CDR1 and CDR2 sequences are LNHDA and SQIVND (reference sequence). The CDR3 sequence is 13 residues long. V was cut by 10 bases and J by 2 bases, with 13 bases left in between. The CDR3 bases are TGTGCCACTGGCGGGACAGTCACAGATACGCAGTATTTT. Protein sequence: CATGGTVTDTQYF.

This clonotype has a count of ten or more. The chain carries TRBV7-9 and TRBJ2-5, with 8 bases that match TRBD2. This CDR3 contains 15 residues. Germline V gene data show CDR1 as SEHNR and CDR2 as FQNEAQ (reference sequence). With V trimmed by 4 bases and J by 5 bases, 9 bases remained unmatched. CDR3: CASSWGLGFYETQYF. DNA for the CDR3: TGTGCCAGCAGCTGGGGACTAGGGTTCTATGAGACCCAGTACTTC. The entire variable domain, with the rest obtained from reference TRBV7-9 and TRBJ2-5, is as follows: DTGVSQNPRHKITKRGQNVTFRCDPISEHNRLYWYRQTLGQGPEFLTYFQNEAQLEKSRLLSDRFSAERPKGSFSTLEIQRTEQGDSAMYLCASSWGLGFYETQYFGPGTRLLVL.

This clonotype was observed many times. V is TRBV7-2 and J is TRBJ2-7; maybe TRBD2 (6 bases). V was pared by 6 bases and J by 2 bases, with 17 bases between. This CDR3 is 15 amino acids long. Germline lookup yields CDR1 SGHTA and CDR2 FQGNSA. CDR3 coding DNA: TGTGCCAGCAGAAGGCAGGAGGGCCGCACCTACGAGCAGTACTTC. Protein sequence: CASRRQEGRTYEQYF.